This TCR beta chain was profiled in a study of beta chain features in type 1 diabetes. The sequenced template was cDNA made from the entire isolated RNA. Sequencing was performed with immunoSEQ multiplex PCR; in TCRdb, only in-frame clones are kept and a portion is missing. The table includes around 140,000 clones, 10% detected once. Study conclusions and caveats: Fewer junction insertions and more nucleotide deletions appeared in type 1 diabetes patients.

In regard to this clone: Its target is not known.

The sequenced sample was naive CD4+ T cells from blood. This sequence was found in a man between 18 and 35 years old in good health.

This CDR3 reads CASSYSGLAENIQYF. CDR3 sequence (DNA): TGTGCCAGCAGTTACTCCGGACTAGCGGAAAACATTCAGTACTTC. The chain combines TRBV6-6 with TRBJ2-4, with TRBD2 matching over 10 bases. Trimming cost V 0 bases and J 5 bases; bases outside gene matches: 1. The CDR3 is 15 amino acids. Germline V gene data show CDR1 as MNHNY and CDR2 as SVGAGI (reference sequence).